This passage covers 20 T cell receptor beta chains from one sample sequenced in a study of blood T cell repertoires in COVID-19. The protocol was immunoSEQ multiplex PCR, while the TCRdb copy is restricted to in-frame clones and leaves out a portion. The table has over 200,000 clones, approximately 90% seen once. Sequencing input: PBMCs or T cells enriched from blood (not recorded which). These receptors came from a man in his forties or fifties who had recovered from COVID-19.

This clone has more than one count but fewer than ten. The chain has TRBV6-5 and TRBJ2-7; 9 bases are a match to TRBD1. Trimming removed 6 bases from V and 2 bases from J; junction bases left unmatched: 5. This CDR3 contains 14 residues. Germline-derived CDR1 and CDR2 are MNHEY and SVGAGI. Written as DNA, the CDR3 is TGTGCCAGCAGCAAAACAGGGGGCACCTACGAGCAGTACTTC. It translates to CASSKTGGTYEQYF.

V is TRBV11-2 and J is TRBJ2-1; D not certain. The length of the CDR3 is 13 residues. The V gene's germline CDR1 is SGHAT and CDR2 FQNNGV. Trimming removed 2 bases from V and 8 bases from J, with 10 bases in between. The chain's CDR3 is CASSLLGSDEQFF. The CDR3 DNA follows: TGTGCCAGCAGCTTACTGGGCTCAGATGAGCAGTTCTTC. Together with reference TRBV11-2 and TRBJ2-1, the CDR3 gives the full variable domain: EAGVAQSPRYKIIEKRQSVAFWCNPISGHATLYWYQQILGQGPKLLIQFQNNGVVDDSQLPKDRFSAERLKGVDSTLKIQPAKLEDSAVYLCASSLLGSDEQFFGPGTRLTVL.

By proportion, this clone is medium-sized. The chain's CDR3 is CASRNRLAGGGEQYF. The CDR3 DNA reads as TGTGCCAGCAGAAACAGACTAGCGGGAGGGGGAGAGCAGTACTTC. The chain combines TRBV6-5 with TRBJ2-7, with 14 bases that match TRBD2. The ends lost 6 bases at V and 7 bases at J; junction bases unmatched: 8. Germline loops: CDR1 MNHEY, CDR2 SVGAGI. CDR3 length: 15 amino acids.

The chain carries TRBV6-5 and TRBJ1-2; D is ambiguous. CDR3 length equals 12 residues. V shed 2 bases and J shed 7 bases, with 8 bases lying between them. Germline V gene lookup returns CDR1 MNHEY and CDR2 SVGAGI. The CDR3: CASSYGGPGYTF. CDR3 sequence (DNA): TGTGCCAGCAGTTACGGAGGGCCTGGCTACACCTTC.

A note on this clone: Other DNA sequences in the sample encode the same CDR3. This chain uses TRBV7-8 with TRBJ2-2; 7 bases line up with TRBD1. There are 16 residues in the CDR3. The germline gives CDR1 SGHVS, CDR2 FQNEAQ. The V segment lost 5 bases and the J segment 1 base; nucleotides outside the gene matches: 7. The CDR3 nucleotides are TGTGCCAGCAGCCGGCTGGCAGGGGGGAACACCGGGGAGCTGTTTTTT. Translated: CASSRLAGGNTGELFF.

The count of this clone is one. J is TRBJ2-3 and V is TRBV7-2; 7 bases map to TRBD2. V shed 3 bases, J shed 2 bases, and the junction held 8 bases outside the gene matches. CDR1 SGHTA and CDR2 FQGNSA come from the germline V gene. CDR3 size: 16 residues. In DNA, the CDR3 is TGTGCCAGCAGCTTGCCTAGAGGGAGGGTCACAGATACGCAGTATTTT. This encodes CASSLPRGRVTDTQYF.

The chain recombines TRBV6-5 with TRBJ1-1; 8 bases line up with TRBD1. Germline V lookup: CDR1 MNHEY, CDR2 SVGAGI. The CDR3 extends over 16 amino acids. J lost 0 bases, V lost 2 bases, and 5 bases had no gene match. CDR3 in amino acids: CASSYLTGQVNTEAFF. The CDR3 bases are TGTGCCAGCAGTTACCTTACGGGACAGGTGAACACTGAAGCTTTCTTT.

The chain uses TRBV19 and TRBJ1-2; D is uncertain. Germline V gene lookup returns CDR1 LNHDA and CDR2 SQIVND (reference sequence). CDR3 length: 14 amino acids. Trimming stripped 4 bases from V and 5 bases from J, with 14 bases between. The CDR3, as DNA: TGTGCCAGTAGTACGGGAGGCCCCCCTTATGGCTACACCTTC. It codes for CASSTGGPPYGYTF.

This chain joins TRBV11-2 and TRBJ2-3, with D perhaps TRBD2 (5 bases). V lost 3 bases and J 2 bases, leaving 12 bases between the germline ends. The germline CDR1 and CDR2 sequences are SGHAT and FQNNGV. The length of the CDR3 is 15 residues. DNA for the CDR3: TGTGCCAGCAGCTTCGGGGATGACTACACAGATACGCAGTATTTT. This codes for CASSFGDDYTDTQYF.

The V gene is TRBV12-3 or TRBV12-4, the J gene TRBJ1-2; no firm D call. V lost 2 bases and J lost 2, with 6 bases in between. The CDR3 totals 13 residues. CDR3 loop: CASSLFPNYGYTF. The DNA for the CDR3 is TGTGCCAGCAGTTTATTCCCGAACTATGGCTACACCTTC.

The chain recombines TRBV27 with TRBJ2-7; the D is unclear. CDR1 and CDR2 from the germline V gene are MNHEY and SMNVEV (reference sequence). CDR3 size: 11 residues. The V and J ends lost 4 bases and 4 bases respectively, with 5 bases between them. DNA of the CDR3: TGTGCCAGCAGTTCCCATTACGAGCAGTACTTC. Amino acid sequence: CASSSHYEQYF.

This clone was seen once. The V call is TRBV25-1, the J call TRBJ1-4; TRBD1 aligns across 10 bases. This CDR3 region has 14 residues. CDR1 MGHDK and CDR2 SYGVNS come from the germline V gene. V gave up 4 bases and J gave up 5 bases; unmatched junction bases: 1. CDR3 sequence (DNA): TGTGCCAGCAGTGTGGGACAGGGGAATGAAAAACTGTTTTTT. Amino acid sequence: CASSVGQGNEKLFF.

The V and J genes are TRBV19 and TRBJ2-7; 8 bases map to TRBD2. This CDR3 contains 18 residues. Germline CDR1 LNHDA, CDR2 SQIVND (reference sequence). V shed 3 bases, J shed 0 bases, and the junction held 13 bases outside the gene matches. The CDR3 loop reads CASSMSPPTSGYSYEQYF. For the CDR3, the DNA is TGTGCCAGTAGTATGTCCCCCCCTACTAGCGGTTACTCCTACGAGCAGTACTTC. Supplemented by reference TRBV19 and TRBJ2-7, the full variable domain reads DGGITQSPKYLFRKEGQNVTLSCEQNLNHDAMYWYRQDPGQGLRLIYYSQIVNDFQKGDIAEGYSVSREKKESFPLTVTSAQKNPTAFYLCASSMSPPTSGYSYEQYFGPGTRLTVT.

This chain connects TRBV11-3 to TRBJ2-1; unclear D gene. V was pared by 1 base and J by 3 bases, with 7 bases between. This CDR3 is built from 14 residues. Germline CDR1 is SGHNT and CDR2 is YENEEA. CDR3 nucleotides: TGTGCCAGCAGCTTAGTTGTAGTCTACAATGAGCAGTTCTTC. It yields the protein CASSLVVVYNEQFF.

V gene TRBV28 combines with J gene TRBJ1-1, with D hard to call. CDR3 length: 13 residues. Per germline, CDR1 MDHEN and CDR2 SYDVKM. Deletions cut 3 bases from V and 11 bases from J, with 16 bases between. The CDR3: CASSFPGGMRAFF. Written as DNA, the CDR3 is TGTGCCAGCAGTTTCCCGGGAGGGATGCGGGCTTTCTTT.

The CDR3 is CSVEGTGDFSGTDTQYF. CDR3 sequence (DNA): TGCAGCGTTGAAGGGACAGGGGATTTTTCGGGCACAGATACGCAGTATTTT. This chain joins TRBV29-1 and TRBJ2-3; 9 bases align to TRBD1. The germline CDR1 and CDR2 sequences are SQVTM and ANQGSEA. J was trimmed by 1 base and V by 1 base; bases with no gene match: 9. The CDR3 totals 17 residues.

The chain combines TRBV10-3 with TRBJ2-7; a possible D gene is TRBD2 (6 bases). Trimming cost V 4 bases and J 2 bases, with 21 bases left between them. Germline V CDR1 and CDR2: ENHRY, SYGVKD. This CDR3 spans 17 amino acids. The CDR3 bases are TGTGCCATCAGTGGTGACCCCGGGACTCCGTTAACCTACGAGCAGTACTTC. It specifies CAISGDPGTPLTYEQYF.

The J gene is TRBJ2-1, the V gene TRBV5-1; 10 bases fit TRBD2. This CDR3 has 15 residues. V was clipped by 0 bases and J by 8 bases; unmatched bases: 5. Germline CDR1 is SGHRS and CDR2 is YFSETQ. The CDR3 nucleotides are TGCGCCAGCAGCTTGGAGCGGGGGGGCCTAGATGAGCAGTTCTTC. Protein sequence: CASSLERGGLDEQFF.

This chain uses TRBV10-3 with TRBJ1-1; 7 nucleotides line up with TRBD1. V was clipped by 6 bases and J by 2 bases; unmatched bases: 3. The CDR3 contains 13 residues. The V gene's germline CDR1 is ENHRY and CDR2 SYGVKD. The CDR3 spells CAISRQGNTEAFF. CDR3 nucleotide sequence: TGTGCCATCAGCAGACAGGGAAACACTGAAGCTTTCTTT.

The chain uses TRBV4-3 and TRBJ1-6, with a tentative D call TRBD1 (5 bases). V was clipped by 3 bases and J by 7 bases, with 16 bases between them. This CDR3 has 16 residues. In germline, CDR1 is LGHNA, CDR2 YSLEER. The CDR3 DNA reads as TGCGCCAGCAGCCATAACCCCAGGGCGTCCAATTCACCCCTCCACTTT. This codes for CASSHNPRASNSPLHF.